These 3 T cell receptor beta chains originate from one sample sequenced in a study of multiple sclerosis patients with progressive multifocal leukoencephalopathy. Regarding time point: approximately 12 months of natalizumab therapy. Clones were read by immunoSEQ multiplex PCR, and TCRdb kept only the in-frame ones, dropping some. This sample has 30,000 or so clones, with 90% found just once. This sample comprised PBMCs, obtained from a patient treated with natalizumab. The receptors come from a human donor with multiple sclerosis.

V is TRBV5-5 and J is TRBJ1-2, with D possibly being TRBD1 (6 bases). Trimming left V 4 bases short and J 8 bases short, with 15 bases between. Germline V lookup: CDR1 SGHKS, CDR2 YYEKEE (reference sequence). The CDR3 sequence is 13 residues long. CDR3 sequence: CASSPGTGYGYTF. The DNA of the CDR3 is TGTGCCAGCAGCCCCGGCACAGGGTACGGCTACACCTTC.

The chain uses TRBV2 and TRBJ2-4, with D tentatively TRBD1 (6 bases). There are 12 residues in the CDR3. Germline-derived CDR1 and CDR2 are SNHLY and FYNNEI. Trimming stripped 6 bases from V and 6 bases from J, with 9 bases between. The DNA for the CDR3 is TGTGCCAGCAGCTTACAGGGAAACATTCAGTACTTC. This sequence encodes CASSLQGNIQYF.

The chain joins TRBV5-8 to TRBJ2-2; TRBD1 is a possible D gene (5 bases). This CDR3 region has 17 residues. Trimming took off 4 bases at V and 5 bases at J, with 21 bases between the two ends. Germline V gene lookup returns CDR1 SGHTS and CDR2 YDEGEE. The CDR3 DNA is TGTGCCAGCAGCCTAGTGGTCGACAGTGGGGCGACCGGGGAGCTGTTTTTT. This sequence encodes CASSLVVDSGATGELFF. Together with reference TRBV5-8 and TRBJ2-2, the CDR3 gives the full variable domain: EAGVTQSPTHLIKTRGQQATLRCSPISGHTSVYWYQQALGLGLQFLLWYDEGEERNRGNFPPRFSGRQFPNYSSELNVNALELEDSALYLCASSLVVDSGATGELFFGEGSRLTVL.